This TCR beta chain was captured in a study of cytomegalovirus exposure and HLA in healthy donors. The overall study: Findings of an earlier analysis included some 120 million unique TCR beta sequences from roughly 190 million T cells.

PCR amplification relied on 60 Vbeta primers (plus 13 Jbeta primers). Measured with immunoSEQ multiplex PCR; TCRdb has only the in-frame clones, and not every one. Here the sample spans 50,000 to 80,000 clones, around four fifths being singletons. Concerning this clone: The antigen is undetermined.

Overall study findings and caveats: Later genetic work tied a missense DCLRE1C variant to beta-chain V and J trimming. Analysis performed later showed TCR beta chains linked to HLA being more clonally expanded than equally common others. A few CMV-associated chains were confirmed in vitro to be specific for CMV antigens.

CDR1 and CDR2 (germline): SGHTA, FQGNSA. The CDR3 has 16 residues. V was clipped by 1 base and J by 6 bases; unmatched bases: 10. The sample was PBMCs. J is TRBJ2-7 and V is TRBV7-2; 9 bases agree with TRBD1. This clonotype was sampled from a male donor in good health and CMV-seropositive. The CDR3 reads CASSLEGSGQGLEQYF. For the CDR3, the DNA is TGTGCCAGCAGCTTAGAAGGTTCGGGACAGGGACTCGAGCAGTACTTC.